One sample yielded the 19 T cell receptor beta chains listed below, sequenced in a study of human T cells and chemical hapten exposure. TCRdb fed the RACE reads into MiXCR, producing one record per CDR3 protein. Of some 38,000 distinct CDR3 sequences listed, 5.5% to 7.5% are singletons. As to time point: patch test 1, 2 weeks after DPC sensitization. Specified treatment: therapeutic diphenylcyclopropenone sensitization with weekly scalp DPC. Unseparated into fractions, whole blood served as the source from which total RNA was extracted. This specimen was whole blood, taken in connection with sensitization to the hapten diphenylcyclopropenone (DPC). The origin of the receptors is a woman aged 25 to 39 with alopecia areata. Some clones in this sample may be carry-over from other donors' samples.

This chain uses TRBV20-1 with TRBJ2-7, with 8 positions matching TRBD1. The length of the CDR3 is 13 residues. Trimming removed 3 bases from V and 5 bases from J; junction bases left unmatched: 6. In germline, CDR1 is DFQATT, CDR2 SNEGSKA (reference sequence). The CDR3 DNA is TGCAGTGCTAGGGGGACAGGTCCCCACGAGCAGTACTTC. Translated, it gives CSARGTGPHEQYF.

The sample holds a few counts of this clonotype. The CDR3 DNA sequence: TGTGCCTGGAGTGTTCAGGATACGCAGTATTTT. Amino acids: CAWSVQDTQYF. The J gene is TRBJ2-3, the V gene TRBV30, with D hard to call. V lost 0 bases and J lost 6, with 4 bases in between. The CDR3 consists of 11 residues. The germline V gene has CDR1 GTSNPN and CDR2 SVGIG (reference sequence).

This clonotype has ten or more counts. The rearrangement joins TRBV11-1 to TRBJ2-6; D gene uncertain. Trimming left V 7 bases short and J 0 bases short, with 13 bases between. CDR1 is SGHAT and CDR2 is FQDESV in the germline V gene (reference sequence). The CDR3 spans 16 residues. Written as DNA, the CDR3 is TGTGCCAGCAAGCCAGGAGCCGCCTCTGGGGCCAACGTCCTGACTTTC. Translation gives CASKPGAASGANVLTF.

This clonotype was detected a few times. The V call is TRBV7-8, the J call TRBJ2-1, with 8 nucleotides matching TRBD1. The CDR3 totals 15 residues. CDR1 and CDR2 (germline): SGHVS, FQNEAQ. Trimming cost V 5 bases and J 7 bases; bases outside gene matches: 10. The CDR3, as DNA: TGTGCCAGCAGCGCCCGGACAGGGTATGGGAATGAGCAGTTCTTC. Its translation is CASSARTGYGNEQFF.

This clonotype has just a few counts. This chain's CDR3 is CASRPASGNTIYF. DNA of the CDR3: TGTGCCAGCAGGCCAGCCTCTGGAAACACCATATATTTT. The rearrangement uses TRBV12-3 or TRBV12-4 and TRBJ1-3; D uncertain. The ends were cut back, 6 bases at V and 0 bases at J, with 6 bases in the middle. The CDR3 consists of 13 residues.

This clonotype was counted many times. The chain uses TRBV12-3 or TRBV12-4 and TRBJ1-5; D perhaps matches TRBD1 (5 bases). V lost 7 bases and J lost 4, with 17 bases in between. The CDR3 runs to 15 residues. CDR3 in amino acids: CASTNGGEPNQPQHF. CDR3 bases: TGTGCCAGCACCAATGGGGGAGAGCCTAATCAGCCCCAGCATTTT.

This clonotype was seen a handful of times. V is TRBV4-1 and J is TRBJ1-1; D is possibly TRBD1 (5 bases). This CDR3 contains 19 residues. With 1 base removed from V and 6 bases from J, the gap between germline ends came to 27 bases. Germline CDR1 is MGHRA and CDR2 is YSYEKL. The CDR3 reads CASSQVIDKFRVEGPEAFF. Written as DNA, the CDR3 is TGCGCCAGCAGCCAAGTGATAGATAAATTCAGGGTAGAGGGCCCTGAAGCTTTCTTT.

This clonotype was detected a few times. The chain carries TRBV5-6 and TRBJ1-1; D unresolved. Germline values: CDR1 SGHDT, CDR2 YYEEEE. The ends were cut back, 4 bases at V and 1 base at J, with 8 bases in the middle. The CDR3 is made up of 13 amino acids. CDR3 in DNA: TGTGCCAGCAGCGCAGCCTCGAACACTGAAGCTTTCTTT. It translates to CASSAASNTEAFF.

There are many counts of this clonotype. The V call is TRBV11-1, the J call TRBJ2-2; TRBD1 aligns across 7 bases. The germline V gene has CDR1 SGHAT and CDR2 FQDESV (reference sequence). This CDR3 contains 16 residues. V lost 5 bases to trimming and J lost 0 bases; unmatched junction nucleotides: 6. In nucleotides, the CDR3 is TGTGCCAGCAGCCTCGACGGGACAGCGAACACCGGGGAGCTGTTTTTT. The encoded protein is CASSLDGTANTGELFF. Using reference TRBV11-1 and TRBJ2-2 for the parts outside the CDR3, the full variable domain is EAEVAQSPRYKITEKSQAVAFWCDPISGHATLYWYRQILGQGPELLVQFQDESVVDDSQLPKDRFSAERLKGVDSTLKIQPAELGDSAMYLCASSLDGTANTGELFFGEGSRLTVL.

This chain links TRBV9 with TRBJ1-5; 10 nucleotides agree with TRBD1. There are 14 residues in the CDR3. CDR1 is SGDLS and CDR2 is YYNGEE in the germline V gene. Trimming at V came to 3 bases and at J to 6 bases, leaving 3 bases not matched to a gene. The CDR3: CASSGQGAGQPQHF. The CDR3 nucleotides are TGTGCCAGCAGCGGACAGGGGGCAGGTCAGCCCCAGCATTTT.

This clonotype appeared many times. The V and J genes are TRBV20-1 and TRBJ1-1; D not resolved. Germline V gene data show CDR1 as DFQATT and CDR2 as SNEGSKA (reference sequence). This CDR3 spans 13 amino acids. V gave up 7 bases and J gave up 2 bases, with 14 bases separating them. CDR3 protein: CSGSPRLNTEAFF. In DNA, the CDR3 is TGCAGTGGGTCTCCGCGTTTAAACACTGAAGCTTTCTTT.

The chain is built from TRBV27 and TRBJ1-5; no clear D. V was shortened by 5 bases and J by 6 bases, with 11 bases between the two germline ends. This CDR3 has 13 amino acids. Looked up from germline, CDR1 is MNHEY and CDR2 is SMNVEV (reference sequence). Written as DNA, the CDR3 is TGTGCCAGCAGTGCCACAGACGGTCAGCCCCAGCATTTT. Translation gives CASSATDGQPQHF.

The chain's CDR3 is CASSLIVPVGGAGNTIYF. CDR3 in DNA: TGTGCCAGCAGTTTAATAGTTCCGGTCGGAGGAGCAGGGAACACCATATATTTT. V gene TRBV28 combines with J gene TRBJ1-3, with D possibly being TRBD1 (5 bases). Trimming left V 2 bases short and J 7 bases short, with 24 bases between. Germline values: CDR1 MDHEN, CDR2 SYDVKM. There are 18 residues in the CDR3.

This clonotype was observed many times. The chain combines TRBV24-1 with TRBJ2-5; D is unresolved. The CDR3 totals 13 residues. V lost 4 bases and J lost 0, with 5 bases in between. The germline V gene has CDR1 KGHDR and CDR2 SFDVKD. CDR3 amino acids: CATSEEYQETQYF. As DNA, the CDR3 is TGTGCCACCAGTGAAGAGTACCAAGAGACCCAGTACTTC.

This clonotype was detected many times. The chain links TRBV11-2 to TRBJ2-7; weak D call: TRBD1 (5 bases). Germline V CDR1 and CDR2: SGHAT, FQNNGV. The CDR3 runs 14 residues. Between the trimmed V and J ends, which lost 1 base and 3 bases, there was a span of 10 bases. Written as DNA, the CDR3 is TGTGCCAGCAGCTTAGGGGCAGGGAACTACGAGCAGTACTTC. This encodes CASSLGAGNYEQYF.

This clonotype was observed many times. The chain carries TRBV20-1 and TRBJ2-3; TRBD2 matches at 7 bases. Germline CDR1 DFQATT, CDR2 SNEGSKA (reference sequence). The ends lost 8 bases at V and 2 bases at J; junction bases unmatched: 7. The CDR3 has 13 amino acids. CDR3: CSTDRDYTDTQYF. The CDR3 DNA follows: TGCAGTACCGACCGGGACTACACAGATACGCAGTATTTT.

This clonotype was detected a few times. The chain joins TRBV5-6 to TRBJ2-7; tentative D call: TRBD2 (5 bases). The CDR3 length is 14 residues. In germline, CDR1 is SGHDT, CDR2 YYEEEE. The V end was cut by 6 bases, the J end by 6 bases, with 19 bases between. The CDR3 bases are TGTGCCAGCACCTCCCCGCTCTTTGAGGGCGAGCAGTACTTC. It is translated as CASTSPLFEGEQYF.

This clonotype was detected a few times. The chain couples TRBV7-2 to TRBJ2-7; no reliable D call. Germline assignment: CDR1 SGHTA and CDR2 FQGNSA. The CDR3 contains 12 residues. Trimming removed 4 bases from V and 4 bases from J, with 8 bases in between. CDR3: CASSSASYEQYF. CDR3 DNA sequence: TGTGCCAGCAGCTCGGCAAGTTACGAGCAGTACTTC.

This chain joins TRBV29-1 and TRBJ2-2; D unresolved. Trimming shortened V by 4 bases and J by 3 bases, and 9 bases separated the two germline ends. The CDR3 contains 13 residues. The germline V gene has CDR1 SQVTM and CDR2 ANQGSEA. Here the CDR3 DNA reads TGCAGCGTTGCCCCCGAAGACACCGGGGAGCTGTTTTTT. This codes for CSVAPEDTGELFF.